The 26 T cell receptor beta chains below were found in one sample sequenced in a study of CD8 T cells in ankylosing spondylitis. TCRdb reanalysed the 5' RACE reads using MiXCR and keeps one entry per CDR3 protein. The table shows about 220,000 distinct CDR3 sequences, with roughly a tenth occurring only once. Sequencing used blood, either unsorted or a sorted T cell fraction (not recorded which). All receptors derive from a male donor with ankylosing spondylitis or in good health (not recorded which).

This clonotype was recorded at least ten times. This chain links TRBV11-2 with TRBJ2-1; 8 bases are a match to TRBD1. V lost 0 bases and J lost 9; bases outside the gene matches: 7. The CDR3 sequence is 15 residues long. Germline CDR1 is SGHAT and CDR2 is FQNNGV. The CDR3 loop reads CASSLDLDRAGEQFF. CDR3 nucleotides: TGTGCCAGCAGCTTAGATTTGGACAGGGCGGGTGAGCAGTTCTTC.

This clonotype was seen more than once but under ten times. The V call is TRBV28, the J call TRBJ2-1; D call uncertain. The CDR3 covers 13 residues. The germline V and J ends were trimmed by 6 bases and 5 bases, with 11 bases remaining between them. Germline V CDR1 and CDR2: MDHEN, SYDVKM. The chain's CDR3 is CASSPPSHNEQFF. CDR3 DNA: TGTGCCAGCAGCCCTCCTTCTCACAATGAGCAGTTCTTC.

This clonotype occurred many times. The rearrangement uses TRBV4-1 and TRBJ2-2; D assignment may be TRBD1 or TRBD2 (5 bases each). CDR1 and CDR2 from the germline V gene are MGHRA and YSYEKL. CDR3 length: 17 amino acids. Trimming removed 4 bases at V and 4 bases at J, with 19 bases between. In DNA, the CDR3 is TGCGCCAGCAGCCTAGGAGGACAAACAAAAGTCACCGGGGAGCTGTTTTTT. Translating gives CASSLGGQTKVTGELFF.

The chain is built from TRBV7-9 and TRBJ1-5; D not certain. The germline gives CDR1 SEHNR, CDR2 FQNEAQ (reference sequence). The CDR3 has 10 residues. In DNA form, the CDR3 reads TGTCGGCCGGGCACTCAGCCCCAGCATTTT. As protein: CRPGTQPQHF.

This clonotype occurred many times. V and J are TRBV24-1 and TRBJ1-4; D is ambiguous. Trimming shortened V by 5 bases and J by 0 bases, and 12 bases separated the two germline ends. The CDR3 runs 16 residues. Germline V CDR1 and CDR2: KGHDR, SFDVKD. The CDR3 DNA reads TGTGCCACCAGTGGCCCTTCAGGTGCAACTAATGAAAAACTGTTTTTT. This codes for CATSGPSGATNEKLFF.

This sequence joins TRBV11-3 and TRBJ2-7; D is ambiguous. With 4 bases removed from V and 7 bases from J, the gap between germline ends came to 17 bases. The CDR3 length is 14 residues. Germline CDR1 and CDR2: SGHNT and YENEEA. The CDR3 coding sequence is TGTGCCAGCAGCTCCGAAGGCGAGCTGGGGGAGCAGTACTTC. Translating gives CASSSEGELGEQYF.

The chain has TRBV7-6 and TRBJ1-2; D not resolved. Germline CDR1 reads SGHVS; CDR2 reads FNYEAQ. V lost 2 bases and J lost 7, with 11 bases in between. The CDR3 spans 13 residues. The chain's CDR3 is CASSLSGLSGYTF. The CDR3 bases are TGTGCCAGCAGCTTATCGGGGTTAAGTGGCTACACCTTC.

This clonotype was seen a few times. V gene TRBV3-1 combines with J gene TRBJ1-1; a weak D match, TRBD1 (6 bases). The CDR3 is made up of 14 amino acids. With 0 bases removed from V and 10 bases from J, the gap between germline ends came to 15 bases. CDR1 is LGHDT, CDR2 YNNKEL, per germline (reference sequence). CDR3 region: CASSQESQGKIAFF. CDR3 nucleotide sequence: TGTGCCAGCAGCCAAGAGTCGCAGGGGAAAATAGCTTTCTTT.

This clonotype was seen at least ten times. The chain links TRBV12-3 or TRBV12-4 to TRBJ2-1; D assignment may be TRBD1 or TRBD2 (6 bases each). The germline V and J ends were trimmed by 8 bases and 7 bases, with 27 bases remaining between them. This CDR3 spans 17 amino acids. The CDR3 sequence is CASVGARGVGARNEQFF. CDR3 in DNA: TGTGCCAGCGTCGGGGCTAGGGGGGTGGGGGCGCGTAATGAGCAGTTCTTC.

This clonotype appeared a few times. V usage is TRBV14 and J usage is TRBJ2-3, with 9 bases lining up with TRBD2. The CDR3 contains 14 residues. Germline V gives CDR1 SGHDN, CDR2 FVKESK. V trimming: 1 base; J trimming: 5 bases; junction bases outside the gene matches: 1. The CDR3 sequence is CASSQALAGDTQYF. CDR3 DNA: TGTGCCAGCAGCCAAGCACTAGCGGGAGATACGCAGTATTTT. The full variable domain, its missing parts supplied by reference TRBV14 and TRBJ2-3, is EAGVTQFPSHSVIEKGQTVTLRCDPISGHDNLYWYRRVMGKEIKFLLHFVKESKQDESGMPNNRFLAERTGGTYSTLKVQPAELEDSGVYFCASSQALAGDTQYFGPGTRLTVL.

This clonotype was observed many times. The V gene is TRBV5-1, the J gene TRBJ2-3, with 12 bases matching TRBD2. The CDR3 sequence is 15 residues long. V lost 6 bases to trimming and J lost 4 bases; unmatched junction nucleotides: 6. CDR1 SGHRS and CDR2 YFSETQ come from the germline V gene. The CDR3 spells CASTSGGATADTQYF. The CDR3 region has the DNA TGCGCCAGCACTAGCGGGGGGGCTACAGCAGATACGCAGTATTTT.

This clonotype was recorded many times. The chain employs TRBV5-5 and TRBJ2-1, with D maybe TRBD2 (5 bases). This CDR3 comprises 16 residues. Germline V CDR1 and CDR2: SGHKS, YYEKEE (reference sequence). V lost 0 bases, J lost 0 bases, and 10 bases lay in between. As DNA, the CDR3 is TGTGCCAGCAGCTTGGGGCCGGAGGTCTCCTACAATGAGCAGTTCTTC. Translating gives CASSLGPEVSYNEQFF.

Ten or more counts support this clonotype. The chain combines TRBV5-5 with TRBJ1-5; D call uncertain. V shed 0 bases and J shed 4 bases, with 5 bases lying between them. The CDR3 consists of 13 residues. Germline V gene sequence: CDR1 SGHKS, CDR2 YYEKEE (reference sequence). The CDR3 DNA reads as TGTGCCAGCAGCTTGGGACCTAATCAGCCCCAGCATTTT. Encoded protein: CASSLGPNQPQHF.

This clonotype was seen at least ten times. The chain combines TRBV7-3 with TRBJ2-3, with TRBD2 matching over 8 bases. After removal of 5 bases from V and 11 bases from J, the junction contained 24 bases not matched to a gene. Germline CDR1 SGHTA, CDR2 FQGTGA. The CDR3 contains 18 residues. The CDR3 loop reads CASSPGDLLTGGHGVQYF. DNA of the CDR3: TGTGCCAGCAGCCCCGGGGACCTGTTAACGGGGGGGCACGGGGTGCAGTATTTT.

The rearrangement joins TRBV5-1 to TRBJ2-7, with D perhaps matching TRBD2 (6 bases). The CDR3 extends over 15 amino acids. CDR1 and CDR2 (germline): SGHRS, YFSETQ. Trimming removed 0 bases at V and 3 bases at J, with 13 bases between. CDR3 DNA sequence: TGCGCCAGCAGCTTGGATGGGCGGGGTGGCTACGAGCAGTACTTC. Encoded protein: CASSLDGRGGYEQYF.

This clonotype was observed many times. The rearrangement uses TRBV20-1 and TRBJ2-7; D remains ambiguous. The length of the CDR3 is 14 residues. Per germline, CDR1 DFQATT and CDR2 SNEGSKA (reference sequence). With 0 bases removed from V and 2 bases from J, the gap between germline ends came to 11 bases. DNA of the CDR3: TGCAGTGCTAGAGACCCTCAATTTCCCTACGAGCAGTACTTC. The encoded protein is CSARDPQFPYEQYF.

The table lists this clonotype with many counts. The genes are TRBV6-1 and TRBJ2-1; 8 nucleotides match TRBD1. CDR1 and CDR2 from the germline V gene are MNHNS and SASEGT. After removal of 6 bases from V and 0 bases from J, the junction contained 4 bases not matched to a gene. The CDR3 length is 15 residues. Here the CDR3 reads CASRTGGPSYNEQFF. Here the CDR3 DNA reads TGTGCCAGCAGAACAGGGGGACCCTCCTACAATGAGCAGTTCTTC.

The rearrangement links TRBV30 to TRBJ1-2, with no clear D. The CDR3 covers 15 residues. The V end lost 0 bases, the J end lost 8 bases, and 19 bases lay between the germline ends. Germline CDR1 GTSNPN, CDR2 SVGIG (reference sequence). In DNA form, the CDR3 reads TGTGCCTGGAGTGTTCATCCGCGGAGCGAGGTGGGCTACACCTTC. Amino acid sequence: CAWSVHPRSEVGYTF.

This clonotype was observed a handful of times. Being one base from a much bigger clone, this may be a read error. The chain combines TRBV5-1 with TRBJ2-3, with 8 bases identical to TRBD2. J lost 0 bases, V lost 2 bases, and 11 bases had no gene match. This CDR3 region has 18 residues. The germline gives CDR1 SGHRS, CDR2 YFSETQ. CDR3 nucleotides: TGCGCCAGCAGCTTCGAAGGTTCTAGCGGGCGAAGCACAGATACGCAGTATTTT. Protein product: CASSFEGSSGRSTDTQYF.

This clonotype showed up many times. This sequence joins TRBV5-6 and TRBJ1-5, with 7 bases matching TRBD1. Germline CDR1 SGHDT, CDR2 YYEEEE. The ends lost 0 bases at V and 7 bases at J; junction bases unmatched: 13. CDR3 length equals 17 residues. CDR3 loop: CASSLGRGRIQEQPQHF. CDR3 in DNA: TGTGCCAGCAGCTTGGGTAGGGGGCGAATCCAGGAACAGCCCCAGCATTTT. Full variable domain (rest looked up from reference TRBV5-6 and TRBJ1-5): DAGVTQSPTHLIKTRGQQVTLRCSPKSGHDTVSWYQQALGQGPQFIFQYYEEEERQRGNFPDRFSGHQFPNYSSELNVNALLLGDSALYLCASSLGRGRIQEQPQHFGDGTRLSIL.

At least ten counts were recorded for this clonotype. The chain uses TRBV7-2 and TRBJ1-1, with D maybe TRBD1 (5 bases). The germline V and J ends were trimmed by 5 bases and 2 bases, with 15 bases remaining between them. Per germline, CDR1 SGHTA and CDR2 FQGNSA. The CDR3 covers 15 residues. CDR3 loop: CASSPWTFRNTEAFF. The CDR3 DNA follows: TGTGCCAGCAGCCCTTGGACATTCCGCAACACTGAAGCTTTCTTT.

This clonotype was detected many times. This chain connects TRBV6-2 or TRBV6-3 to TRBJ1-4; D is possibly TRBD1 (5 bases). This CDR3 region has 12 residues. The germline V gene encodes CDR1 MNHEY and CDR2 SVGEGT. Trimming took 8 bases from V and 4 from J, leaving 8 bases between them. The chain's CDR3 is CASGTVNEKLFF. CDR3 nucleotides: TGTGCCAGCGGGACCGTTAATGAAAAACTGTTTTTT.

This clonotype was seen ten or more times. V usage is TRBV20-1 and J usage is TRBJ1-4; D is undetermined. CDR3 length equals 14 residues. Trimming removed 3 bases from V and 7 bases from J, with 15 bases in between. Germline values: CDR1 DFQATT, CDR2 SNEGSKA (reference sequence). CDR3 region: CSARTEKGVEKLFF. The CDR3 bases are TGCAGTGCTAGGACGGAAAAAGGTGTTGAAAAACTGTTTTTT.

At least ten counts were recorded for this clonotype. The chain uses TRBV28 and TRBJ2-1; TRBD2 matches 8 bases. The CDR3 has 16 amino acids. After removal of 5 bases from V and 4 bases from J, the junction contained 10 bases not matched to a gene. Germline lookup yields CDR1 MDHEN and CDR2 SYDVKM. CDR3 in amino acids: CASSPPPGLVYNEQFF. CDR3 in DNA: TGTGCCAGCAGTCCCCCCCCGGGACTAGTGTACAATGAGCAGTTCTTC.

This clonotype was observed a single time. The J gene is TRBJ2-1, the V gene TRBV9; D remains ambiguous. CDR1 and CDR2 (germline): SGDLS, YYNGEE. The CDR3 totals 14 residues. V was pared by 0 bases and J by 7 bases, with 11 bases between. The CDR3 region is CASSVVVGKNEQFF. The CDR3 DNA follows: TGTGCCAGCAGCGTAGTAGTGGGTAAAAATGAGCAGTTCTTC.

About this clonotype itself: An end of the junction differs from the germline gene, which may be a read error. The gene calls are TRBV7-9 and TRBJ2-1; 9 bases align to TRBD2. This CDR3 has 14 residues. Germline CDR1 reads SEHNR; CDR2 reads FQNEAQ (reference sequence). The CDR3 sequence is CASSLGRAGGLPVF. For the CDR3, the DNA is TGTGCCAGCAGCTTAGGTCGAGCGGGGGGCCTCCCGGTCTTC.